These 22 T cell receptor beta chains came from one sample sequenced in a study of Ad26.COV2.S vaccination and SARS-CoV-2 variants (dated by TCRdb to the early 2020s). The treatment or condition label, as the study defines it: over 15 received Ad26.COV2.S at low or high dose, single or two shots; about 5 received placebo; per-sample allocation not given. Repertoires of vaccine and placebo recipients were sequenced from samples collected on day 63 after the first injection. Libraries were built with the immunoSEQ multiplex PCR assay. TCRdb provides this immuneACCESS table in a form limited to in-frame rearrangements. Some clones are lacking; in checked studies, under half of them reflect an unresolved V gene, and why the rest are absent is not known. The sample yields roughly 350,000 clones; around 89% were counted once. The ten largest clones capture 5.5% to 7% of the sample. The sample in question was peripheral blood, obtained in a trial of Ad26.COV2.S vaccine versus placebo. Receptor source: a person between 18 and 60 years old who received the Ad26.COV2.S COVID-19 vaccine or a placebo.

This clone appeared a few times. CDR3 sequence: CASSPDRGGNSPLHF. Here the CDR3 DNA reads TGTGCCAGCTCACCGGACAGGGGTGGGAATTCACCCCTCCACTTT. This sequence joins TRBV18 and TRBJ1-6; the match to TRBD1 covers 9 bases. The J segment lost 7 bases and the V segment lost 3 bases, leaving 4 bases of the junction unmatched. In germline, CDR1 is KGHSH, CDR2 LQKENI. The CDR3 has 15 amino acids.

Note on this clone: Compared with germline, one end of the junction differs, possibly owing to a read error. The chain uses TRBV6-5 and TRBJ1-6; D call uncertain. Germline CDR1 and CDR2: MNHEY and SVGAGI. The CDR3 is 13 amino acids. The CDR3 here is CASSNSHQSPLHF. CDR3 nucleotides: TGTGCCAGCAGTAACTCCCACCAGTCACCCCTCCACTTT.

The chain carries TRBV7-2 and TRBJ2-3; D perhaps matches TRBD2 (5 bases). Germline assignment: CDR1 SGHTA and CDR2 FQGNSA. The CDR3 contains 14 residues. Trimming stripped 6 bases from V and 0 bases from J, with 10 bases between. The CDR3 reads CASSYGLSTDTQYF. The CDR3 DNA is TGTGCCAGCAGTTATGGACTTAGCACAGATACGCAGTATTTT.

This CDR3 reads CAWSRPANTGELFF. CDR3 bases: TGTGCCTGGTCCCGCCCGGCTAACACCGGGGAGCTGTTTTTT. The chain is built from TRBV30 and TRBJ2-2; D ambiguous. In germline, CDR1 is GTSNPN, CDR2 SVGIG (reference sequence). There are 14 residues in the CDR3. Trimming removed 5 bases at V and 2 bases at J, with 12 bases between.

The V call is TRBV4-3, the J call TRBJ1-3; no reliable D call. The germline V and J ends were trimmed by 0 bases and 1 base, with 10 bases remaining between them. The CDR3 is 16 amino acids. Germline values: CDR1 LGHNA, CDR2 YSLEER. In DNA, the CDR3 is TGCGCCAGCAGCCAAGAGACGGGATTATCTGGAAACACCATATATTTT. As protein: CASSQETGLSGNTIYF.

The chain has TRBV25-1 and TRBJ2-7, with D perhaps being TRBD1 or TRBD2 (6 bases each). The CDR3 is 15 residues long. CDR1 is MGHDK, CDR2 SYGVNS, per germline. CDR3 residues: CASLGLRGGGYEQYF. The DNA for the CDR3 is TGTGCTTCCTTAGGCCTCAGGGGAGGAGGCTACGAGCAGTACTTC.

This clone has a single count. The chain has TRBV27 and TRBJ2-2, with D tentatively TRBD1 or TRBD2 (5 bases each). The germline V and J ends were trimmed by 7 bases and 7 bases, with 16 bases remaining between them. The CDR3 runs 14 residues. Germline V lookup: CDR1 MNHEY, CDR2 SMNVEV (reference sequence). The CDR3 reads CASTEWGMGGELFF. The CDR3 DNA reads TGTGCCAGCACCGAGTGGGGGATGGGCGGGGAGCTGTTTTTT.

The chain uses TRBV4-2 and TRBJ2-7; weak D call: TRBD2 (6 bases). This CDR3 has 15 amino acids. Germline V lookup: CDR1 LGHNA, CDR2 YNFKEQ. V was cut by 0 bases and J by 6 bases, with 15 bases left in between. The CDR3 loop reads CASSQDGGGYGEQYF. The CDR3, as DNA: TGTGCCAGCAGCCAAGACGGAGGAGGGTACGGCGAGCAGTACTTC.

The rearrangement links TRBV19 to TRBJ1-5; D is unclear. The CDR3 length is 15 residues. V was clipped by 10 bases and J by 3 bases, with 19 bases between them. Germline V gene sequence: CDR1 LNHDA, CDR2 SQIVND (reference sequence). The DNA of the CDR3 is TGTGCCACTCGAAGAAGTGAGAGACCCAATCAGCCCCAGCATTTT. It specifies CATRRSERPNQPQHF.

This chain connects TRBV7-2 to TRBJ2-3; D is ambiguous. The CDR3 is made up of 14 amino acids. The V end lost 1 base, the J end lost 4 bases, and 9 bases lay between the germline ends. Looked up from germline, CDR1 is SGHTA and CDR2 is FQGNSA. The CDR3 region has the DNA TGTGCCAGCAGCTTAGTCAGGCGACCAGATACGCAGTATTTT. Its translation: CASSLVRRPDTQYF. Full variable domain (missing parts from reference TRBV7-2 and TRBJ2-3): GAGVSQSPSNKVTEKGKDVELRCDPISGHTALYWYRQSLGQGLEFLIYFQGNSAPDKSGLPSDRFSAERTGGSVSTLTIQRTQQEDSAVYLCASSLVRRPDTQYFGPGTRLTVL.

This clone appeared once. The chain is built from TRBV19 and TRBJ1-4; D unresolved. V dropped 7 bases and J dropped 7 bases, with 13 bases sitting between them. Germline V gene sequence: CDR1 LNHDA, CDR2 SQIVND (reference sequence). This CDR3 contains 13 residues. The CDR3 DNA reads as TGTGCCAGTATCGGGCGTGTTGGTGAAAAACTGTTTTTT. This encodes CASIGRVGEKLFF.

The rearrangement uses TRBV3-1 (or the pseudogene TRBV3-2) and TRBJ1-6; D is perhaps TRBD1 (5 bases). Trimming took 1 base from V and 6 from J, leaving 7 bases between them. In germline, CDR1 is LGHDT, CDR2 YNNKEL (reference sequence). The CDR3 covers 14 residues. The chain's CDR3 is CASSQGDRNSPLHF. For the CDR3, the DNA is TGTGCCAGCAGCCAAGGGGACCGTAATTCACCCCTCCACTTT.

The J gene is TRBJ1-1, the V gene TRBV9, with D unresolved. In germline, CDR1 is SGDLS, CDR2 YYNGEE. The length of the CDR3 is 12 residues. V was shortened by 2 bases and J by 2 bases, with 4 bases between the two germline ends. This chain's CDR3 is CASSVSNTEAFF. Here the CDR3 DNA reads TGTGCCAGCAGCGTGAGTAACACTGAAGCTTTCTTT.

This chain joins TRBV5-1 and TRBJ1-4; D gene uncertain. This CDR3 is 14 amino acids long. V gave up 2 bases and J gave up 4 bases, with 9 bases separating them. Germline CDR1 reads SGHRS; CDR2 reads YFSETQ. The CDR3 loop reads CASSFGNNNEKLFF. In DNA form, the CDR3 reads TGCGCCAGCAGCTTCGGAAATAATAATGAAAAACTGTTTTTT.

This clone was found once. The CDR3 loop is CASSRGGSQHF. DNA of the CDR3: TGTGCCAGCAGTCGTGGAGGGTCCCAGCATTTT. The V call is TRBV28, the J call TRBJ1-5; D gene uncertain. This CDR3 spans 11 amino acids. The germline CDR1 and CDR2 sequences are MDHEN and SYDVKM. Trimming took off 5 bases at V and 11 bases at J, with 10 bases between the two ends.

V is TRBV10-3 and J is TRBJ2-7, with D hard to call. The germline V and J ends were trimmed by 2 bases and 6 bases, with 17 bases remaining between them. Germline lookup yields CDR1 ENHRY and CDR2 SYGVKD. CDR3 length: 15 residues. CDR3 nucleotides: TGTGCCATCAGTGAGACTATAGGTAGCTCGGGCGAGCAGTACTTC. It encodes CAISETIGSSGEQYF.

The chain combines TRBV6-1 with TRBJ1-5; D gene unclear. This CDR3 has 17 amino acids. Germline V lookup: CDR1 MNHNS, CDR2 SASEGT. V was pared by 4 bases and J by 0 bases, with 16 bases between. The DNA for the CDR3 is TGTGCCAGCAGTGGCGCTGCGGGGTATTATAGCAATCAGCCCCAGCATTTT. It yields the protein CASSGAAGYYSNQPQHF.

This chain joins TRBV9 and TRBJ2-1; TRBD2 might be the D (5 bases). This CDR3 contains 15 residues. Looked up from germline, CDR1 is SGDLS and CDR2 is YYNGEE. V gave up 0 bases and J gave up 3 bases, with 10 bases separating them. The DNA for the CDR3 is TGTGCCAGCAGCGTAGAGTGGGAGCTCTACAATGAGCAGTTCTTC. Translation: CASSVEWELYNEQFF.

V gene TRBV18 combines with J gene TRBJ2-7, with 8 bases aligning to TRBD1. The CDR3 consists of 15 residues. Germline-derived CDR1 and CDR2 are KGHSH and LQKENI. J lost 0 bases, V lost 3 bases, and 4 bases had no gene match. The CDR3 sequence is CASSPRQGSSYEQYF. The CDR3 nucleotides read TGTGCCAGCTCACCCCGACAGGGGAGCTCCTACGAGCAGTACTTC.

This chain joins TRBV24-1 and TRBJ2-2; a possible D gene is TRBD2 (6 bases). CDR1 and CDR2 from the germline V gene are KGHDR and SFDVKD. This CDR3 is 16 amino acids long. The V end was cut by 4 bases, the J end by 7 bases, with 18 bases between. The DNA of the CDR3 is TGTGCCACCAGTGAGCGGGGCCCCCCGGGGATCGGGGAGCTGTTTTTT. Translation: CATSERGPPGIGELFF.

The chain combines TRBV7-3 with TRBJ2-7, with 7 bases fitting TRBD1. The CDR3 consists of 14 residues. CDR1 is SGHTA and CDR2 is FQGTGA in the germline V gene. After removal of 1 base from V and 2 bases from J, the junction contained 2 bases not matched to a gene. This chain's CDR3 is CASSLNQGAYEQYF. CDR3 nucleotide sequence: TGTGCCAGCAGCTTAAATCAGGGGGCCTACGAGCAGTACTTC.

In regard to this clone: Distinct nucleotide sequences in the sample also encode this CDR3. V usage is TRBV11-3 and J usage is TRBJ1-2; D ambiguous. Germline V gene data show CDR1 as SGHNT and CDR2 as YENEEA. The germline V and J ends were trimmed by 0 bases and 4 bases, with 3 bases remaining between them. The CDR3 is 12 amino acids. The CDR3 nucleotides read TGTGCCAGCAGCTTAGACGGCTATGGCTACACCTTC. This codes for CASSLDGYGYTF.